Sequencing of this TCR beta chain was carried out in a study of cytomegalovirus exposure and HLA in healthy donors. The V end lost 1 base, the J end lost 0 bases, and 8 bases lay between the germline ends. Germline V gene lookup returns CDR1 SGHNT and CDR2 YENEEA. This CDR3 region has 15 residues. Findings and caveats of the study: There were 160 or so TCR beta chains listed as cytomegalovirus-associated. Reported performance of the classifier showed diagnosis of cytomegalovirus status with high specificity and sensitivity. Most TCR sequences were rare, but some public TCRs occurred in many donors.

As to this clone: The antigen is not known.

Here immunoSEQ multiplex PCR was the method, and the copy in TCRdb shows in-frame clones only, minus some. Of 180,000 or so clones in the sample, around nine tenths were seen once. This clonotype was sampled from a man aged 18 to 29 in good health and CMV-seropositive. Sequenced input: PBMCs. The chain is built from TRBV11-3 and TRBJ2-3; TRBD2 is a possible D gene (5 bases). CDR3 DNA: TGTGCCAGCAGCTTAGGGAGCGGTAGCACAGATACGCAGTATTTT. Translating it yields CASSLGSGSTDTQYF.